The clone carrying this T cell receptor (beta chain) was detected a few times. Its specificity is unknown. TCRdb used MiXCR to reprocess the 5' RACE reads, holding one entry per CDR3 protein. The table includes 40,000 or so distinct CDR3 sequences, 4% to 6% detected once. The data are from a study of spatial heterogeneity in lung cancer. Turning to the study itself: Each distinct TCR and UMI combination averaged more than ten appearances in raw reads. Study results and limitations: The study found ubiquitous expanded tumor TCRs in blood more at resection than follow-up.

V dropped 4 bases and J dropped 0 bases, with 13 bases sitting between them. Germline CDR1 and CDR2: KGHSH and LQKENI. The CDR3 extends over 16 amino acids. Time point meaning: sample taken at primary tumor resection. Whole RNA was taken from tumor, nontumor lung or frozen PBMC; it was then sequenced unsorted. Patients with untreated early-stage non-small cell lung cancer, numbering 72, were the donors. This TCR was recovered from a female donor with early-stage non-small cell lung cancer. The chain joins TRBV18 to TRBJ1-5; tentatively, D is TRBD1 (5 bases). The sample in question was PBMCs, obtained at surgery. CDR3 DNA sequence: TGTGCCAGCTCACTGTGGGGGATTCATAGCAATCAGCCCCAGCATTTT. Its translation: CASSLWGIHSNQPQHF. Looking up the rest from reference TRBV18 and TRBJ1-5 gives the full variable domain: NAGVMQNPRHLVRRRGQEARLRCSPMKGHSHVYWYRQLPEEGLKFMVYLQKENIIDESGMPKERFSAEFPKEGPSILRIQQVVRGDSAAYFCASSLWGIHSNQPQHFGDGTRLSIL.